What follows are 30 T cell receptor beta chains derived from one specimen sequenced in a study of immune cell composition in non-small cell lung cancer. TCRdb keeps only in-frame clones here, not all; method: immunoSEQ multiplex PCR. The sample includes 4,000 to 5,500 clones, roughly 84% of them seen just once. Material for sequencing was lung tumor tissue. The source is a human donor with non-small cell lung cancer.

The chain has TRBV6-5 and TRBJ1-2, with D unclear. V lost 5 bases, J lost 4 bases, and 8 bases lay in between. CDR3 size: 12 residues. Germline loops: CDR1 MNHEY, CDR2 SVGAGI. In DNA form, the CDR3 reads TGTGCCAGCAGTGACTGGGCCTATGGCTACACCTTC. Translated: CASSDWAYGYTF.

The V and J genes are TRBV2 and TRBJ1-1, with D uncertain. From germline, CDR1 is SNHLY and CDR2 FYNNEI. Trimming stripped 7 bases from V and 7 bases from J, with 7 bases between. The CDR3 is 10 amino acids. CDR3 loop: CASKYIEAFF. The CDR3 bases are TGTGCCAGCAAGTATATTGAAGCTTTCTTT.

J is TRBJ2-5 and V is TRBV7-2, with a weak D call TRBD2 (5 bases). V was pared by 3 bases and J by 5 bases, with 10 bases between. The CDR3 is 13 amino acids. Looked up from germline, CDR1 is SGHTA and CDR2 is FQGNSA. The CDR3 spells CASSLGRRETQYF. In DNA, the CDR3 is TGTGCCAGCAGCTTGGGCAGGAGGGAGACCCAGTACTTC.

This rearrangement joins TRBV7-6 to TRBJ2-3; 16 nucleotides line up with TRBD2. The V gene's germline CDR1 is SGHVS and CDR2 FNYEAQ. This CDR3 region has 21 residues. V lost 2 bases and J lost 0; bases outside the gene matches: 11. CDR3 in amino acids: CASSLIWSGLAGGTSTDTQYF. The CDR3 DNA reads TGTGCCAGCAGCTTAATTTGGTCGGGACTAGCGGGGGGGACAAGCACAGATACGCAGTATTTT. Full variable domain (outside the CDR3, taken from reference TRBV7-6 and TRBJ2-3): GAGVSQSPRYKVTKRGQDVALRCDPISGHVSLYWYRQALGQGPEFLTYFNYEAQQDKSGLPNDRFSAERPEGSISTLTIQRTEQRDSAMYRCASSLIWSGLAGGTSTDTQYFGPGTRLTVL.

This chain uses TRBV7-2 with TRBJ2-4; D is possibly TRBD1 or TRBD2 (5 bases each). This CDR3 comprises 18 residues. The germline gives CDR1 SGHTA, CDR2 FQGNSA. Trimming left V 2 bases short and J 0 bases short, with 17 bases between. CDR3: CASSLLDRAAVAKNIQYF. In nucleotides, the CDR3 is TGTGCCAGCAGCTTATTAGACAGAGCAGCGGTAGCCAAAAACATTCAGTACTTC.

This sequence joins TRBV6-5 and TRBJ2-1; 9 bases match TRBD2. V lost 6 bases to trimming and J lost 3 bases; unmatched junction nucleotides: 3. Germline loops: CDR1 MNHEY, CDR2 SVGAGI. The CDR3 extends over 14 amino acids. The CDR3 coding sequence is TGTGCCAGCAGATCTAGCGGGGTCTACAATGAGCAGTTCTTC. Translated, it gives CASRSSGVYNEQFF.

The chain links TRBV7-9 to TRBJ2-3, with TRBD2 identical over 11 bases. This CDR3 spans 16 amino acids. With V trimmed by 3 bases and J by 1 base, 3 bases remained unmatched. Germline lookup yields CDR1 SEHNR and CDR2 FQNEAQ (reference sequence). The CDR3 DNA reads TGTGCCAGCAGCTTTAGCGGGGGGGCGGGCACAGATACGCAGTATTTT. Residues: CASSFSGGAGTDTQYF.

The rearrangement uses TRBV2 and TRBJ2-3; 8 positions agree with TRBD2. This CDR3 is built from 15 residues. Germline V gives CDR1 SNHLY, CDR2 FYNNEI. J was trimmed by 2 bases and V by 6 bases; bases with no gene match: 7. The CDR3: CASRSGLGVTDTQYF. The CDR3 DNA is TGTGCCAGCAGATCGGGACTAGGGGTCACAGATACGCAGTATTTT.

The chain is built from TRBV7-3 and TRBJ2-7; 8 nucleotides agree with TRBD1. From germline, CDR1 is SGHTA and CDR2 FQGTGA. With 1 base clipped from V and 6 bases from J, the junction kept 8 bases outside the gene matches. The CDR3 sequence is 15 residues long. The CDR3: CASSLSGQGRGEQYF. For the CDR3, the DNA is TGTGCCAGCAGCTTAAGCGGACAGGGACGAGGCGAGCAGTACTTC.

V is TRBV4-3 and J is TRBJ2-7; the D call may be TRBD1 or TRBD2 (6 bases each). V was shortened by 1 base and J by 7 bases, with 14 bases between the two germline ends. Germline CDR1 is LGHNA and CDR2 is YSLEER. This CDR3 spans 14 amino acids. This CDR3 is CASSQGGATREQYF. The CDR3 bases are TGCGCCAGCAGCCAAGGGGGGGCTACTAGGGAGCAGTACTTC.

This chain connects TRBV29-1 to TRBJ2-1; the D call may be TRBD1 or TRBD2 (5 bases each). Trimming removed 1 base from V and 9 bases from J, with 7 bases in between. The CDR3 runs 11 residues. The germline gives CDR1 SQVTM, CDR2 ANQGSEA. CDR3 in amino acids: CSVEGGSEQFF. The CDR3 DNA is TGCAGCGTTGAAGGGGGGAGTGAGCAGTTCTTC.

The sample holds one count of this clone. J is TRBJ1-1 and V is TRBV5-6, with D perhaps matching TRBD1 (6 bases). The CDR3 has 13 residues. The ends were cut back, 2 bases at V and 9 bases at J, with 14 bases in the middle. Germline lookup yields CDR1 SGHDT and CDR2 YYEEEE. The CDR3 region has the DNA TGTGCCAGCAGCTTTGCGTCAGGGGCGCAAGCTTTCTTT. As protein: CASSFASGAQAFF. The full variable domain, completed using reference TRBV5-6 and TRBJ1-1, is DAGVTQSPTHLIKTRGQQVTLRCSPKSGHDTVSWYQQALGQGPQFIFQYYEEEERQRGNFPDRFSGHQFPNYSSELNVNALLLGDSALYLCASSFASGAQAFFGQGTRLTVV.

V is TRBV5-5 and J is TRBJ1-2; the match to TRBD1 covers 8 bases. The CDR3 sequence is 14 residues long. The germline gives CDR1 SGHKS, CDR2 YYEKEE (reference sequence). V dropped 4 bases and J dropped 4; count of bases not matched to a gene: 6. The chain's CDR3 is CASSVLQGAYGYTF. CDR3 nucleotide sequence: TGTGCCAGCAGCGTACTTCAGGGGGCCTATGGCTACACCTTC.

The V gene is TRBV6-1, the J gene TRBJ2-7; the match to TRBD2 covers 8 bases. Germline V gene sequence: CDR1 MNHNS, CDR2 SASEGT. The CDR3 length is 15 residues. Trimming took 3 bases from V and 7 from J; bases not matched to a gene: 11. The CDR3 DNA follows: TGTGCCAGCAGTGAGAGCGGGGGCCCCCTAGGTGAGCAGTACTTC. Translation gives CASSESGGPLGEQYF.

This chain joins TRBV27 and TRBJ1-6; 7 bases are shared with TRBD1. In germline, CDR1 is MNHEY, CDR2 SMNVEV (reference sequence). This CDR3 comprises 13 residues. Trimming cost V 8 bases and J 9 bases; bases outside gene matches: 7. This CDR3 is CASATGAFSPLHF. The DNA for the CDR3 is TGTGCCAGCGCAACAGGGGCATTTTCACCCCTCCACTTT.

This chain connects TRBV9 to TRBJ1-6, with D possibly matching TRBD1 (5 bases). This CDR3 is built from 15 residues. V lost 0 bases and J 9 bases, leaving 13 bases between the germline ends. Germline assignment: CDR1 SGDLS and CDR2 YYNGEE. CDR3 residues: CASSVGGGESSPLHF. DNA for the CDR3: TGTGCCAGCAGCGTAGGAGGAGGGGAAAGTTCACCCCTCCACTTT.

The gene calls are TRBV18 and TRBJ1-1; D perhaps matches TRBD1 (6 bases). Between the trimmed V and J ends, which lost 3 bases and 7 bases, there was a span of 9 bases. The length of the CDR3 is 12 residues. The V gene's germline CDR1 is KGHSH and CDR2 LQKENI. For the CDR3, the DNA is TGTGCCAGCTCACCCCTACAGGGTGAAGCTTTCTTT. Translation: CASSPLQGEAFF.

The chain recombines TRBV10-3 with TRBJ2-3; possibly TRBD2 for D (7 bases). The V gene lost 3 bases and the J gene lost 6 bases, with 22 bases spanning the gap. Germline-derived CDR1 and CDR2 are ENHRY and SYGVKD. This CDR3 has 17 amino acids. CDR3 in DNA: TGTGCCATCAGTGATGGGGGTCGACGGGGGGCAGGGGATACGCAGTATTTT. As protein: CAISDGGRRGAGDTQYF.

The V call is TRBV21-1, the J call TRBJ2-7; the D segment call TRBD1 is taken from the table without a DNA check. TRBV21-1 is classified as a pseudogene. The CDR3 loop spans 16 amino acids. The CDR3 region has the DNA TGTGCCAGCAGAGCCGGTTCGGACAGGGCCTCCTACGAGCAGTACTTC. Amino acid sequence: CASRAGSDRASYEQYF.

This clone was seen a single time. This chain connects TRBV7-3 to TRBJ2-1, with 7 bases fitting TRBD2. Germline V gene data show CDR1 as SGHTA and CDR2 as FQGTGA. The CDR3 is 16 amino acids. Trimming removed 5 bases from V and 4 bases from J; junction bases left unmatched: 11. In DNA form, the CDR3 reads TGTGCCAGCAGCCCCTCCGGGGGGTTTCGGTACAATGAGCAGTTCTTC. Translating gives CASSPSGGFRYNEQFF.

This chain links TRBV5-4 with TRBJ2-5; D remains unclear. This CDR3 region has 13 residues. In germline, CDR1 is SGHNT, CDR2 YYREEE (reference sequence). Trimming removed 2 bases at V and 2 bases at J, with 7 bases between. The CDR3, as DNA: TGTGCCAGCAGCTTACCCGCTCAAGAGACCCAGTACTTC. It is translated as CASSLPAQETQYF.

The genes are TRBV2 and TRBJ2-1; D is perhaps TRBD2 (6 bases). This CDR3 is 13 amino acids long. Trimming left V 8 bases short and J 9 bases short, with 17 bases between. CDR1 and CDR2 from the germline V gene are SNHLY and FYNNEI. The CDR3 loop reads CASGRLEESEQFF. Written as DNA, the CDR3 is TGTGCCAGCGGTAGACTAGAGGAGAGTGAGCAGTTCTTC.

V is TRBV7-3 and J is TRBJ1-1; no clear D gene. Germline V gene data show CDR1 as SGHTA and CDR2 as FQGTGA. The CDR3 has 15 amino acids. V was shortened by 1 base and J by 1 base, with 10 bases between the two germline ends. CDR3 residues: CASSLKAGGNTEAFF. The CDR3 DNA is TGTGCCAGCAGCTTAAAAGCTGGTGGGAACACTGAAGCTTTCTTT.

The CDR3 DNA follows: TGTGCCAGTAGTATAAATCAGGGGGCAAGCTATGGCTACACCTTC. Protein: CASSINQGASYGYTF. The V call is TRBV19, the J call TRBJ1-2; the match to TRBD1 covers 8 bases. The germline gives CDR1 LNHDA, CDR2 SQIVND (reference sequence). CDR3 length: 15 residues. J lost 4 bases, V lost 2 bases, and 6 bases had no gene match.

V is TRBV19 and J is TRBJ2-3, with D possibly TRBD2 on 6 matching bases. CDR1 LNHDA and CDR2 SQIVND come from the germline V gene (reference sequence). The CDR3 covers 14 residues. Deletions cut 7 bases from V and 5 bases from J, with 16 bases between. The chain's CDR3 is CASTEGRLGDTQYF. Written as DNA, the CDR3 is TGTGCCAGTACGGAGGGGCGACTCGGAGATACGCAGTATTTT.

In its sample, this clone was seen once. The V gene is TRBV11-3, the J gene TRBJ2-7; a possible D gene is TRBD1 (5 bases). The CDR3 totals 12 residues. Per germline, CDR1 SGHNT and CDR2 YENEEA. The V end was cut by 3 bases, the J end by 4 bases, with 7 bases between. The CDR3 DNA follows: TGTGCCAGCAGCTTTCAGGGATACGAGCAGTACTTC. Protein product: CASSFQGYEQYF.

The genes are TRBV9 and TRBJ1-2, with D possibly matching TRBD1 (5 bases). This CDR3 spans 14 amino acids. CDR1 and CDR2 (germline): SGDLS, YYNGEE. The V end lost 4 bases, the J end lost 4 bases, and 14 bases lay between the germline ends. The CDR3 sequence: CASSLRGGGYGYTF. The CDR3 DNA sequence: TGTGCCAGCAGCCTGAGAGGTGGGGGCTATGGCTACACCTTC.

This clone occurred once. The chain has TRBV19 and TRBJ1-3, with D possibly matching TRBD1 (5 bases). Trimming pared 0 bases from V and 0 bases from J, leaving 18 bases between. CDR1 LNHDA and CDR2 SQIVND come from the germline V gene (reference sequence). The CDR3 contains 19 residues. Written as DNA, the CDR3 is TGTGCCAGTAGTATAGACCTATTCCGGGACTCCCGCTCTGGAAACACCATATATTTT. Protein: CASSIDLFRDSRSGNTIYF.

The rearrangement uses TRBV14 and TRBJ2-7, with D unclear. The CDR3 is 15 amino acids. Germline V gene data show CDR1 as SGHDN and CDR2 as FVKESK. Between the trimmed V and J ends, which lost 1 base and 5 bases, there was a span of 15 bases. In nucleotides, the CDR3 is TGTGCCAGCAGCCAAGTATTCCGAACCAGAGACGAGCAGTACTTC. Translated: CASSQVFRTRDEQYF.

The V and J genes are TRBV6-1 and TRBJ1-4; no firm D call. Germline CDR1 MNHNS, CDR2 SASEGT. V was trimmed by 6 bases and J by 4 bases, leaving 15 bases between them. CDR3 size: 15 residues. CDR3 in amino acids: CASRDPGRVNEKLFF. CDR3 coding DNA: TGTGCCAGCAGGGACCCGGGGAGGGTTAATGAAAAACTGTTTTTT.